Each of the 6 T cell receptor beta chains below was sequenced from the same sample in a study of spatial heterogeneity in lung cancer. Regarding time point: sample taken at primary tumor resection. Sequencing covered unsorted whole RNA taken from tumor, nontumor lung or frozen PBMC. TCRdb recomputed calls from the 5' RACE reads with MiXCR, one row per CDR3 protein. The sample lists some 87,000 distinct CDR3 sequences; around 9% were seen once. The sequencing used PBMCs, collected at surgery. The receptors come from a male donor with early-stage non-small cell lung cancer.

This clonotype showed up just a few times. CDR3 amino acids: CASSLVPLAADTQYF. The CDR3 DNA reads TGTGCCAGCAGCTTAGTCCCCCTAGCCGCAGATACGCAGTATTTT. This chain joins TRBV7-2 and TRBJ2-3; perhaps TRBD2 as D (5 bases). Trimming pared 1 base from V and 4 bases from J, leaving 12 bases between. The CDR3 spans 15 residues. Per germline, CDR1 SGHTA and CDR2 FQGNSA.

This clonotype was seen ten or more times. V is TRBV20-1 and J is TRBJ2-3, with no clear D. V lost 7 bases to trimming and J lost 3 bases, with 11 bases between them. The CDR3 length is 12 residues. Germline values: CDR1 DFQATT, CDR2 SNEGSKA (reference sequence). The CDR3 sequence is CSGESGTDTQYF. The DNA of the CDR3 is TGCAGTGGAGAGAGTGGAACAGATACGCAGTATTTT.

This clonotype was found many times. V and J are TRBV7-2 and TRBJ2-1, with 7 positions matching TRBD2. The germline gives CDR1 SGHTA, CDR2 FQGNSA. V shed 1 base and J 4 bases; nucleotides not matched to a gene: 7. CDR3 length: 16 amino acids. CDR3: CASSLEPPSGYNEQFF. CDR3 coding DNA: TGTGCCAGCAGCTTAGAACCTCCTAGCGGTTACAATGAGCAGTTCTTC.

This clonotype was counted ten times or more. The chain uses TRBV24-1 and TRBJ1-5, with 10 bases lining up with TRBD1. The CDR3 is 15 residues long. The V segment lost 4 bases and the J segment 4 bases; nucleotides outside the gene matches: 3. Germline V lookup: CDR1 KGHDR, CDR2 SFDVKD. The DNA for the CDR3 is TGTGCCACCAGTGACTCGGGACAGGGGAATCAGCCCCAGCATTTT. Translated, it gives CATSDSGQGNQPQHF.

This CDR3 is CASTPGAAPPYTGELFF. CDR3 coding DNA: TGTGCCAGCACCCCCGGTGCGGCCCCACCGTACACCGGGGAGCTGTTTTTT. The genes are TRBV7-3 and TRBJ2-2; D gene ambiguous. This CDR3 comprises 17 residues. Germline loops: CDR1 SGHTA, CDR2 FQGTGA. Trimming cost V 7 bases and J 3 bases, with 21 bases left between them.

There are many counts of this clonotype. The chain carries TRBV29-1 and TRBJ2-5, with a tentative D call TRBD2 (5 bases). The CDR3 is 14 residues long. CDR1 and CDR2 from the germline V gene are SQVTM and ANQGSEA. Trimming removed 5 bases at V and 1 base at J, with 14 bases between. The CDR3 DNA follows: TGCAGCGTTCTGGACTCTACTCTCCAAGAGACCCAGTACTTC. Residues: CSVLDSTLQETQYF. Variable domain in full (rest from reference TRBV29-1 and TRBJ2-5): SAVISQKPSRDICQRGTSLTIQCQVDSQVTMMFWYRQQPGQSLTLIATANQGSEATYESGFVIDKFPISRPNLTFSTLTVSNMSPEDSSIYLCSVLDSTLQETQYFGPGTRLLVL.